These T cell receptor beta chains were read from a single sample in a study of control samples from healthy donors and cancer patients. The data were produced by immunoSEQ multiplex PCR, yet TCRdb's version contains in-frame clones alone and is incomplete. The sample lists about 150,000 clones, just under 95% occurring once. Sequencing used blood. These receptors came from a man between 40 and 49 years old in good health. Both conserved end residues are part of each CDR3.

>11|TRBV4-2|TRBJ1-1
CASGDSSEAFF
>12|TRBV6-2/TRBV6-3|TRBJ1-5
CASSYSEQPQHF
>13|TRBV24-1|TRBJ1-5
CATSDYRDQPQHF
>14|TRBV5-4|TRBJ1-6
CASSLRDSNSPLHF
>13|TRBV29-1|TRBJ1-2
CSVEGDLNYGYTF
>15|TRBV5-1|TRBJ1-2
CASSLGQIADGGYTF
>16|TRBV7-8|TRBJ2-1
CASSLVTGGNADEQFF
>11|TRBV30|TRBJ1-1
CAWSVPGKAFF
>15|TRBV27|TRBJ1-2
CASSSIGSSHYGYTF
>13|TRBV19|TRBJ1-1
CASSMKRDTEAFF
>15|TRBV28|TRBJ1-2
CASSTQDRGGYGYTF
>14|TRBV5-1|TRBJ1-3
CASSLETSGNTIYF
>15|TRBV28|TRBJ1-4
CASRRQGAQPEKLFF
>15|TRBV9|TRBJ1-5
CASSVGWQRNQPQHF
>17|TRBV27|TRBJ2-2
CASSPPRPGQGDRELFF
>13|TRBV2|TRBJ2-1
CASSLILGMGQFF